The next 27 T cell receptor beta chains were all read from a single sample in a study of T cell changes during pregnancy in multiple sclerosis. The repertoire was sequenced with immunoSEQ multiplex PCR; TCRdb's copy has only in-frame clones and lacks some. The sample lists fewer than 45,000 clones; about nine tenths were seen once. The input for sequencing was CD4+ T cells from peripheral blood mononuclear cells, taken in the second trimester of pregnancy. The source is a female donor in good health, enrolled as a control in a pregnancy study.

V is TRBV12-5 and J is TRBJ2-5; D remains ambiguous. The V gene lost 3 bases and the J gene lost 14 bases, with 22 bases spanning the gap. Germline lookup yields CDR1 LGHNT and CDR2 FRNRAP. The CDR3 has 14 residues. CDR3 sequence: CASGLGDPLPLTYF. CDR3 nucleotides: TGTGCTAGTGGTTTAGGTGATCCTCTCCCATTGACATACTTC.

The CDR3 DNA is TGTGCCAGCAGTGTGACAGAGAAAAATGAAAAACTGTTTTTT. Its protein product is CASSVTEKNEKLFF. The genes are TRBV2 and TRBJ1-4; D is perhaps TRBD1 (5 bases). Trimming left V 4 bases short and J 5 bases short, with 11 bases between. Germline CDR1 reads SNHLY; CDR2 reads FYNNEI. The length of the CDR3 is 14 residues.

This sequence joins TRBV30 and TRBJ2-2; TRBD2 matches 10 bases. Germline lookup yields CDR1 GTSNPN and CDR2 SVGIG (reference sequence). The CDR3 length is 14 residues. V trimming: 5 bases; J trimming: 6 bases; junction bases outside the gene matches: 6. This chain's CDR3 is CAWVKRGGPGELFF. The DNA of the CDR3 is TGTGCCTGGGTTAAGCGGGGGGGCCCCGGGGAGCTGTTTTTT.

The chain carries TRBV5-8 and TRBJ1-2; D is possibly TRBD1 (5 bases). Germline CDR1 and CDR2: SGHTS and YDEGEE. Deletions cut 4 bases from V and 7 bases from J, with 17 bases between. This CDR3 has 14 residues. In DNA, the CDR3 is TGTGCCAGCAGCCCTGGCGGGCAGGGACTTGGCTACACCTTC. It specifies CASSPGGQGLGYTF.

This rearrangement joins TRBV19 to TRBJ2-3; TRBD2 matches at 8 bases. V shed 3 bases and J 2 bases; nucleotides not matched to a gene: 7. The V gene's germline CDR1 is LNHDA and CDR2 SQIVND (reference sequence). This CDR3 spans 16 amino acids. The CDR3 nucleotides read TGTGCCAGTAGTATTCGTTCGGGAGGGTCCACAGATACGCAGTATTTT. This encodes CASSIRSGGSTDTQYF.

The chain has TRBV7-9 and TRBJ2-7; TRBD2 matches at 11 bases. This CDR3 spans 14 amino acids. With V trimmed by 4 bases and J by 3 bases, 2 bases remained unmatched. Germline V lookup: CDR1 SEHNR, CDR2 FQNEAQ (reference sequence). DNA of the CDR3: TGTGCCAGCAGCTCCGGGACTAGCGGCTACGAGCAGTACTTC. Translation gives CASSSGTSGYEQYF.

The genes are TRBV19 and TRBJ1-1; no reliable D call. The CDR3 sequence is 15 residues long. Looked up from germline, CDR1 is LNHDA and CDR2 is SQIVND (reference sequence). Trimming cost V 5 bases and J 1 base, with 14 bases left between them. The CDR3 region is CASSPYAGRNTEAFF. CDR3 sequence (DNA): TGTGCCAGTAGTCCATACGCCGGGAGGAACACTGAAGCTTTCTTT. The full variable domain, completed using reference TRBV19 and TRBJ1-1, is DGGITQSPKYLFRKEGQNVTLSCEQNLNHDAMYWYRQDPGQGLRLIYYSQIVNDFQKGDIAEGYSVSREKKESFPLTVTSAQKNPTAFYLCASSPYAGRNTEAFFGQGTRLTVV.

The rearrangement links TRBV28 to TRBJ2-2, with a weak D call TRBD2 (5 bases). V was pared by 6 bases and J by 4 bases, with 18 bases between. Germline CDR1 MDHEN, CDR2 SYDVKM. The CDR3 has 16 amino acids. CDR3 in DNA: TGTGCCAGCAGCCAAAACCCCCCCCGGGGCACCGGGGAGCTGTTTTTT. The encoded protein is CASSQNPPRGTGELFF.

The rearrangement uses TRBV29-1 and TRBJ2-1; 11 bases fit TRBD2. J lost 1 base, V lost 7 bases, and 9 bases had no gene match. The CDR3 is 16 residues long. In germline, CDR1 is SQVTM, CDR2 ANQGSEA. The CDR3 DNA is TGCAGCGCGACACTAGCGGGAGTAGAGTCCTACAATGAGCAGTTCTTC. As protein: CSATLAGVESYNEQFF.

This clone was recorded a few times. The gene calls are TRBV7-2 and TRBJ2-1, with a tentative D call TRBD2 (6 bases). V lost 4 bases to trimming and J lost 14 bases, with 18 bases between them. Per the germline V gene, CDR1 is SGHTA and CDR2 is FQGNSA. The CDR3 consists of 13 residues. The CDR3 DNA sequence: TGTGCCAGCAGCTCCGGGACTTCACCCCAGAAGTTCTTC. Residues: CASSSGTSPQKFF. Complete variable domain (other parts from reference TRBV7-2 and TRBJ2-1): GAGVSQSPSNKVTEKGKDVELRCDPISGHTALYWYRQSLGQGLEFLIYFQGNSAPDKSGLPSDRFSAERTGGSVSTLTIQRTQQEDSAVYLCASSSGTSPQKFFGPGTRLTVL.

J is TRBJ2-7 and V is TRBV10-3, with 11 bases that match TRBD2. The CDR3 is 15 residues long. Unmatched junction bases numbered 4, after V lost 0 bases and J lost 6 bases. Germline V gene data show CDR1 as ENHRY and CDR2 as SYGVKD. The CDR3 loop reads CAISESRLAGTEQYF. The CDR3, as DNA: TGTGCCATCAGTGAGTCGCGACTAGCGGGGACCGAGCAGTACTTC.

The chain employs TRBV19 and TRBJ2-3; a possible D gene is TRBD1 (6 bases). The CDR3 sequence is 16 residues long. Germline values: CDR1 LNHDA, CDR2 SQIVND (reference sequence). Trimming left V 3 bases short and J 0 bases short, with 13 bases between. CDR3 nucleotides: TGTGCCAGTAGTATTTCGATCGGGACAAGCACAGATACGCAGTATTTT. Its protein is CASSISIGTSTDTQYF.

The CDR3 coding sequence is TGTGCCAGCAGCTTAGTCCGTCGACTAGCGGGAGGGGTCACCGGGGAGCTGTTTTTT. Residues: CASSLVRRLAGGVTGELFF. The gene calls are TRBV7-8 and TRBJ2-2; 14 nucleotides match TRBD2. Germline V gene lookup returns CDR1 SGHVS and CDR2 FQNEAQ. The CDR3 covers 19 residues. V lost 1 base, J lost 4 bases, and 8 bases stayed unmatched. Variable domain in full (rest from reference TRBV7-8 and TRBJ2-2): GAGVSQSPRYKVAKRGQDVALRCDPISGHVSLFWYQQALGQGPEFLTYFQNEAQLDKSGLPSDRFFAERPEGSVSTLKIQRTQQEDSAVYLCASSLVRRLAGGVTGELFFGEGSRLTVL.

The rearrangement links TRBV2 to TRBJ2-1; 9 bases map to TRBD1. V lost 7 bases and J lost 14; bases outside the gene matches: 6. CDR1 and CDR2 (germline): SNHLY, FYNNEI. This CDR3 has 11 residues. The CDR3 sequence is CASTDRDREFF. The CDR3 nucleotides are TGTGCCAGCACCGACCGGGACAGGGAGTTCTTC.

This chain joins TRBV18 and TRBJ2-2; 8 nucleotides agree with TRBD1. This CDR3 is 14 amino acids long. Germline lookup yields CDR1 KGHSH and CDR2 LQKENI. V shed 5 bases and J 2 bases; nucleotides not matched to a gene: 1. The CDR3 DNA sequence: TGTGCCAGCTCAGGACAGGGAAACACCGGGGAGCTGTTTTTT. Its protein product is CASSGQGNTGELFF.

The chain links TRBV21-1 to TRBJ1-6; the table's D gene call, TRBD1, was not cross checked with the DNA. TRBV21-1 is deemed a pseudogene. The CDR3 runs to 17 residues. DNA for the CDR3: TGTGCCAGCAGCGAGACAGGTCCGAGCTCCTATAATTCACCCCTCCACTTT. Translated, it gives CASSETGPSSYNSPLHF.

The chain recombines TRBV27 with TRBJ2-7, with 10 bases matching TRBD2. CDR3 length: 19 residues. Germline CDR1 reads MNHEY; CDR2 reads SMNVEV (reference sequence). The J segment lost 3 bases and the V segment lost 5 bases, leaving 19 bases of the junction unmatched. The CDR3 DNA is TGTGCCAGCAGTGCGGGGGTAGCGGGGGGCCTGCTGGACAACTACGAGCAGTACTTC. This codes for CASSAGVAGGLLDNYEQYF.

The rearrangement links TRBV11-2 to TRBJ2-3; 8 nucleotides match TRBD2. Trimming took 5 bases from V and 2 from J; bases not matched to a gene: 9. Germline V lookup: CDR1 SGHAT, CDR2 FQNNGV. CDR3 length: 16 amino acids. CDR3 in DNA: TGTGCCAGCAGCATGGCAGCGGGAGTCAACACAGATACGCAGTATTTT. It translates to CASSMAAGVNTDTQYF.

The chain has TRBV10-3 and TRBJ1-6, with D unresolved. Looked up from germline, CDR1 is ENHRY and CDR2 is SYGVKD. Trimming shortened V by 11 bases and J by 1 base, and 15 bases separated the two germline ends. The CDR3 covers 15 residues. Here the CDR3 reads CASMEGESYNSPLHF. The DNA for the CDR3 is TGTGCCTCTATGGAGGGAGAATCCTATAATTCACCCCTCCACTTT.

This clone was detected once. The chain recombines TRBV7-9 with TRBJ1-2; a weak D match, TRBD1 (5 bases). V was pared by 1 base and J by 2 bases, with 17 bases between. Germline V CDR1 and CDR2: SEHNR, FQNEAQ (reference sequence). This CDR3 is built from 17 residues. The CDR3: CASSLGPGGVPNYGYTF. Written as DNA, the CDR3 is TGTGCCAGCAGCTTAGGGCCGGGGGGAGTCCCGAACTATGGCTACACCTTC.

The CDR3 region has the DNA TGTGCCAGCTCACCATTTCGACTAGCGGGGGAAAAAGAGACCCAGTACTTC. Translated: CASSPFRLAGEKETQYF. The V gene is TRBV18, the J gene TRBJ2-5; 12 nucleotides align to TRBD2. This CDR3 is 17 amino acids long. CDR1 and CDR2 from the germline V gene are KGHSH and LQKENI. J gave up 3 bases and V 2 bases, and 7 bases lay outside the gene matches.

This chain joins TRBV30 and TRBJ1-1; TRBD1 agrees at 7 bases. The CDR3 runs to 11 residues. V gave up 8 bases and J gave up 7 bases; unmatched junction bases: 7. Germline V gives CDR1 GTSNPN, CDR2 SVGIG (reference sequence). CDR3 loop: CATTRQGEAFF. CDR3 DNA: TGTGCCACCACCCGACAGGGTGAAGCTTTCTTT.

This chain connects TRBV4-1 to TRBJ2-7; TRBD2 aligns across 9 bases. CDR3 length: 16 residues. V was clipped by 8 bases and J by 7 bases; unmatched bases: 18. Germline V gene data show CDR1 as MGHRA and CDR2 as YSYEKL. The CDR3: CASGGAGRTSGFEQYF. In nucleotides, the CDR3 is TGCGCCAGCGGGGGGGCTGGGCGAACTAGCGGGTTTGAGCAGTACTTC.

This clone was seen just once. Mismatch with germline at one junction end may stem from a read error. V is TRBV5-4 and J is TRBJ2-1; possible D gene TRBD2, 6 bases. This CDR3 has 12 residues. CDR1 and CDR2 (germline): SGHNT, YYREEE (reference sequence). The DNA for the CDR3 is TGTGCCAGTAGCTGGCTAGCGAATGAGCAGTTCTTC. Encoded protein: CASSWLANEQFF. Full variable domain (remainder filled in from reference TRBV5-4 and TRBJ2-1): ETGVTQSPTHLIKTRGQQVTLRCSSQSGHNTVSWYQQALGQGPQFIFQYYREEENGRGNFPPRFSGLQFPNYSSELNVNALELDDSALYLCASSWLANEQFFGPGTRLTVL.

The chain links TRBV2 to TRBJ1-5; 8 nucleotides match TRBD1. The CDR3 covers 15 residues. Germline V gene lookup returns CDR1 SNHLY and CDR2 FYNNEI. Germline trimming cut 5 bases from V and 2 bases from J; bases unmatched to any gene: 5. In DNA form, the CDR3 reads TGTGCCAGCAGTCTGGACAGGGTTGGCAATCAGCCCCAGCATTTT. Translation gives CASSLDRVGNQPQHF.

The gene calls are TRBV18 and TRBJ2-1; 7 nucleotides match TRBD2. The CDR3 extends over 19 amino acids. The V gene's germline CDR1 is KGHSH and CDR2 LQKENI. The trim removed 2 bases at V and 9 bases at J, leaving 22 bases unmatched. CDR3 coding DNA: TGTGCCAGCTCACCAAGGATCGAGTTGTTAACGGGAGGACTCTCTGAGCAGTTCTTC. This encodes CASSPRIELLTGGLSEQFF.

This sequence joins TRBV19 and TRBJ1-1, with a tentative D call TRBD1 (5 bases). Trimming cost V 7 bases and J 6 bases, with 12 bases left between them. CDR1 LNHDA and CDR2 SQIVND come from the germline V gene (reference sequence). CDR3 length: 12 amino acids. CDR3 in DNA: TGTGCCAGTACCCTAAGGGGTGCTGAAGCTTTCTTT. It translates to CASTLRGAEAFF.